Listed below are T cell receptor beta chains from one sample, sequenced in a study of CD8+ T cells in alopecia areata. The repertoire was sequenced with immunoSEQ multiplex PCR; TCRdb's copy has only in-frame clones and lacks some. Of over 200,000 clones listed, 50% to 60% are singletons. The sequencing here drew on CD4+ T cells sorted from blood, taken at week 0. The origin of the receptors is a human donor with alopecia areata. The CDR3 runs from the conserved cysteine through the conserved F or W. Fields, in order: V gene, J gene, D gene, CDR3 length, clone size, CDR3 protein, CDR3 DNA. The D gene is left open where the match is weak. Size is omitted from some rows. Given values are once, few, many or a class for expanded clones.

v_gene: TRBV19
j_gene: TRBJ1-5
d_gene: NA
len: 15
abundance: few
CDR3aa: CASTPRGMRNQPQHF
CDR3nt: TGTGCCAGTACCCCGAGGGGTATGCGCAATCAGCCCCAGCATTTT

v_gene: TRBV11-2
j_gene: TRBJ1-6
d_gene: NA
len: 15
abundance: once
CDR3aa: CASSPDWVNNSPLHF
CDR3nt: TGTGCCAGCAGCCCAGACTGGGTCAATAATTCACCCCTCCACTTT

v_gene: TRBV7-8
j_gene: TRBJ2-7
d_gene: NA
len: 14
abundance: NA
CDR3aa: CASSLAQVPYEQYF
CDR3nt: TGTGCCAGCAGCTTAGCCCAAGTACCCTACGAGCAGTACTTC

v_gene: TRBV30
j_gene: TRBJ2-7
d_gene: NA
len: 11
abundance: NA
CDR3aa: CAWSGIYEQYF
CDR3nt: TGTGCCTGGAGCGGGATTTACGAGCAGTACTTC

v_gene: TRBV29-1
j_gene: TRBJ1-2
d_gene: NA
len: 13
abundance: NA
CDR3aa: CSDTKGVNYGYTF
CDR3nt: TGCAGCGACACAAAGGGAGTGAACTATGGCTACACCTTC

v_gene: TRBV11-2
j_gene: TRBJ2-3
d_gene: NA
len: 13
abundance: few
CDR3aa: CASSLAVTDTQYF
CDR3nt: TGTGCCAGCAGCTTAGCCGTCACAGATACGCAGTATTTT

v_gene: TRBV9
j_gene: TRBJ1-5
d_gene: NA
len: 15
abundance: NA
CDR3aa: CASSVGPGSNQPQHF
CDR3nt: TGTGCCAGCAGCGTAGGGCCCGGGAGCAATCAGCCCCAGCATTTT

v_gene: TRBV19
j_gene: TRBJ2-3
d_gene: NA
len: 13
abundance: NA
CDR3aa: CASSVLGEDTQYF
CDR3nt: TGTGCCAGTAGCGTCCTGGGTGAGGATACGCAGTATTTT

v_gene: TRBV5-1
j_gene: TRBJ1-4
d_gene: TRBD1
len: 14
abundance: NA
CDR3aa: CASTRTGDREKLFF
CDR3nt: TGCGCCAGCACCCGGACAGGAGATCGTGAAAAACTGTTTTTT

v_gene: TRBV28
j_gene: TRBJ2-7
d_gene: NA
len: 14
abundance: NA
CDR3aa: CASSPISRGNEQYF
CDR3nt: TGTGCCAGCAGTCCGATCTCCAGGGGCAACGAGCAGTACTTC

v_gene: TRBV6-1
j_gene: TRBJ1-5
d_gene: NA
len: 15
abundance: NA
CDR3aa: CASSERQFSNQPQHF
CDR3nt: TGTGCCAGCAGTGAACGGCAGTTTAGCAATCAGCCCCAGCATTTT

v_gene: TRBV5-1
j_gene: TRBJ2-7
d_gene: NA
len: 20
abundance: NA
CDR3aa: CASSLDNGAAYFKTSYEQYF
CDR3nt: TGCGCCAGCAGCTTAGATAACGGCGCAGCTTACTTCAAGACATCCTACGAGCAGTACTTC

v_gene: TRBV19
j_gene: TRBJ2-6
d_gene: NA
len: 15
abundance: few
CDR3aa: CASSRGDSGANVLTF
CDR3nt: TGTGCCAGTAGTAGGGGGGACTCTGGGGCCAACGTCCTGACTTTC

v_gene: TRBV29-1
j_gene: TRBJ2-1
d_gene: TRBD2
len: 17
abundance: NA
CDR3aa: CSVAPRLAGLYHHEQFF
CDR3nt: TGCAGCGTTGCCCCACGACTAGCGGGCCTATACCATCATGAGCAGTTCTTC

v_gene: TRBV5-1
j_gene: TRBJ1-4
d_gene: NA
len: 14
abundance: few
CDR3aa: CASSRDSSKEKLFF
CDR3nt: TGCGCCAGCAGTCGAGACAGCTCCAAGGAAAAACTGTTTTTT

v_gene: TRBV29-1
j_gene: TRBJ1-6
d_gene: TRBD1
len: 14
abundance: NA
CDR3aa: CSVRTGGHNSPLHF
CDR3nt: TGCAGCGTTCGGACAGGGGGACATAATTCACCCCTCCACTTT

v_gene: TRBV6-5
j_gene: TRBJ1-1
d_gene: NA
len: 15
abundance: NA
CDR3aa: CASSQSGGGVTEAFF
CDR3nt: TGTGCCAGCAGTCAAAGCGGGGGCGGGGTCACTGAAGCTTTCTTT

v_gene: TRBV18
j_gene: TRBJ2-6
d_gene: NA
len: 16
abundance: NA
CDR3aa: CASSPGVASGANVLTF
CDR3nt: TGTGCCAGCTCACCGGGAGTTGCATCTGGGGCCAACGTCCTGACTTTC

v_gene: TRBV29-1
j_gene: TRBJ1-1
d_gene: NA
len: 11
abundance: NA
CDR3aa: CSVVGGTEAFF
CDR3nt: TGCAGCGTTGTAGGTGGAACTGAAGCTTTCTTT

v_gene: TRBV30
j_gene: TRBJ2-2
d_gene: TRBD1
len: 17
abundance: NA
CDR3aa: CAFRTGRNLANTGELFF
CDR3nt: TGTGCCTTCCGGACAGGCCGAAACTTGGCGAACACCGGGGAGCTGTTTTTT

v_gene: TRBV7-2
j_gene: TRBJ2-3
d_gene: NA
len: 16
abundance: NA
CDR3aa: CASSPLGFTSTDTQYF
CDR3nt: TGTGCCAGCAGCCCCCTGGGTTTTACTAGCACAGATACGCAGTATTTT

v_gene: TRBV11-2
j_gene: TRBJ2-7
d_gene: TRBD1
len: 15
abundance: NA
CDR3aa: CASSSSGTGLYEQYF
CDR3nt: TGTGCCAGCAGCTCATCCGGGACAGGCCTCTACGAGCAGTACTTC

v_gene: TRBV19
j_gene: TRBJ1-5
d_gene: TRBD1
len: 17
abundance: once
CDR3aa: CASSITGTGGIVQPQHF
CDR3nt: TGTGCCAGTAGTATAACCGGGACAGGGGGCATCGTTCAGCCCCAGCATTTT

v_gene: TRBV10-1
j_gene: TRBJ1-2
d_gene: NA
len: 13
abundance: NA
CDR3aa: CASSESGDYGYTF
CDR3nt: TGCGCCAGCAGTGAGTCAGGGGACTATGGCTACACCTTC

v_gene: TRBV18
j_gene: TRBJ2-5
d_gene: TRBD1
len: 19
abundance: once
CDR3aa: CASSPRMGQGKGRQETQYF
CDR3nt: TGTGCCAGCTCACCAAGAATGGGACAGGGGAAGGGGAGGCAAGAGACCCAGTACTTC

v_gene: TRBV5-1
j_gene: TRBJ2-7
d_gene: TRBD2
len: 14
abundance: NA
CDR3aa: CASSFTSGLYEQYF
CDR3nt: TGCGCCAGCAGCTTTACTAGCGGGCTCTACGAGCAGTACTTC

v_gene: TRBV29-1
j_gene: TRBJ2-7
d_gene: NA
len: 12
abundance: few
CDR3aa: CSVGGGNYEQYF
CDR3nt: TGCAGCGTTGGTGGAGGGAACTACGAGCAGTACTTC

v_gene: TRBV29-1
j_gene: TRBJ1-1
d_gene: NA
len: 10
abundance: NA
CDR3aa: CSVDPPRAFF
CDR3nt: TGCAGCGTTGACCCCCCCCGAGCTTTCTTT

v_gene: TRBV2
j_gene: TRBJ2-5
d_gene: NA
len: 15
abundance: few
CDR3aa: CASRGLGRYQETQYF
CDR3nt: TGTGCCAGCAGGGGTTTGGGTCGTTACCAAGAGACCCAGTACTTC

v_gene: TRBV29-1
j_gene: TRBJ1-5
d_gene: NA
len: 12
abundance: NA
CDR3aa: CSVDLGNQPQHF
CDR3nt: TGCAGCGTTGATCTGGGCAATCAGCCCCAGCATTTT

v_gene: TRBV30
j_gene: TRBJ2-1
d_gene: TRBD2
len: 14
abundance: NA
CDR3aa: CAWSRGGSYNEQFF
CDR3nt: TGTGCCTGGTCCCGGGGGGGTTCCTACAATGAGCAGTTCTTC

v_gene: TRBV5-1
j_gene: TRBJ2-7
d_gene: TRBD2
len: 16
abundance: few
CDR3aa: CASSRWVAGSSYEQYF
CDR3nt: TGCGCCAGCAGTCGATGGGTAGCGGGGAGCTCCTACGAGCAGTACTTC

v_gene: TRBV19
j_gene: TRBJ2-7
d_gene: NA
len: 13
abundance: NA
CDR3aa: CASSMATTYEQYF
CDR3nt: TGTGCCAGTAGTATGGCGACGACCTACGAGCAGTACTTC

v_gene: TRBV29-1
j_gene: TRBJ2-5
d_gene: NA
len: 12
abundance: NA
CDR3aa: CSVEEGPEEQYF
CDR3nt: TGCAGCGTCGAAGAGGGCCCGGAGGAGCAGTACTTC

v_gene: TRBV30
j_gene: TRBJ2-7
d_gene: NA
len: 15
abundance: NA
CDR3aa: CAWSVGQPRSYEQYF
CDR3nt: TGTGCCTGGAGTGTCGGACAGCCACGCTCCTACGAGCAGTACTTC